The next 18 T cell receptor beta chains were all read from a single sample in a study of memory CD4+ T cells and cytomegalovirus serostatus. Method: immunoSEQ multiplex PCR; TCRdb's copy keeps in-frame clones and lacks some. The top ten hold about 2.4% of the sample, which has tens of thousands of clones, 70% to 75% seen once. The sort gate was single viable CD3+CD4+CD8-CD45RO+ cells for memory CD4+ T cells. The sequenced sample consisted of memory CD4+ T cells from blood. These receptors were collected from an adult in good health and CMV-seropositive.

The chain has TRBV9 and TRBJ1-2; 7 nucleotides align to TRBD1. With 3 bases clipped from V and 5 bases from J, the junction kept 4 bases outside the gene matches. Germline CDR1 and CDR2: SGDLS and YYNGEE. The CDR3 runs to 13 residues. The CDR3 region has the DNA TGTGCCAGCAGCGAAGAGGGGGCATATGGCTACACCTTC. As protein: CASSEEGAYGYTF.

This sequence joins TRBV11-2 and TRBJ2-6, with 9 positions matching TRBD1. CDR1 is SGHAT and CDR2 is FQNNGV in the germline V gene. Trimming at V came to 0 bases and at J to 1 base, leaving 10 bases not matched to a gene. CDR3 size: 20 residues. The CDR3 nucleotides are TGTGCCAGCAGCTTAGAGGGTCCCTACAGGGGGCTTTCTGGGGCCAACGTCCTGACTTTC. It codes for CASSLEGPYRGLSGANVLTF.

This chain joins TRBV18 and TRBJ1-5; D call uncertain. Germline CDR1 reads KGHSH; CDR2 reads LQKENI. The length of the CDR3 is 15 residues. Trimming removed 3 bases from V and 4 bases from J, with 13 bases in between. CDR3 DNA: TGTGCCAGCTCACCTAGTCTCAGAGGGAATCAGCCCCAGCATTTT. Protein: CASSPSLRGNQPQHF.

This chain joins TRBV7-7 and TRBJ2-1, with a tentative D call TRBD1 (6 bases). CDR1 is SSHAT and CDR2 is FNYEAQ in the germline V gene (reference sequence). Trimming removed 1 base at V and 4 bases at J, with 11 bases between. The CDR3 consists of 15 residues. The CDR3 nucleotides are TGTGCCAGCAGCTTAGACCAGGGGATGTACAATGAGCAGTTCTTC. Amino acid sequence: CASSLDQGMYNEQFF. The full variable domain, rest sourced from reference TRBV7-7 and TRBJ2-1, is GAGVSQSPRYKVTKRGQDVTLRCDPISSHATLYWYQQALGQGPEFLTYFNYEAQPDKSGLPSDRFSAERPEGSISTLTIQRTEQRDSAMYRCASSLDQGMYNEQFFGPGTRLTVL.

The chain couples TRBV11-2 to TRBJ2-1; TRBD2 aligns across 12 bases. Germline-derived CDR1 and CDR2 are SGHAT and FQNNGV. The CDR3 is 17 residues long. The V segment lost 5 bases and the J segment 5 bases; nucleotides outside the gene matches: 10. CDR3 in amino acids: CASSDRGTSGLDNEQFF. The DNA for the CDR3 is TGTGCCAGCAGCGACCGAGGGACTAGCGGGTTAGACAATGAGCAGTTCTTC.

This sequence joins TRBV30 and TRBJ2-3; D perhaps matches TRBD2 (6 bases). Trimming pared 3 bases from V and 4 bases from J, leaving 17 bases between. Germline CDR1 is GTSNPN and CDR2 is SVGIG (reference sequence). The CDR3 extends over 15 amino acids. The CDR3 reads CAWRKSWEVADTQYF. The DNA of the CDR3 is TGTGCCTGGAGAAAGTCGTGGGAGGTGGCAGATACGCAGTATTTT.

This chain uses TRBV11-3 with TRBJ2-2, with D hard to call. V was shortened by 6 bases and J by 8 bases, with 16 bases between the two germline ends. The CDR3 is 14 amino acids. Germline lookup yields CDR1 SGHNT and CDR2 YENEEA. As DNA, the CDR3 is TGTGCCAGCAGTTACGGCGCCGGATCGGGGGAGCTGTTTTTT. Translation: CASSYGAGSGELFF.

The chain is built from TRBV15 and TRBJ2-7, with D possibly TRBD2 on 5 matching bases. Trimming left V 0 bases short and J 0 bases short, with 9 bases between. The CDR3 runs to 15 residues. In germline, CDR1 is LNHNV, CDR2 YYDKDF (reference sequence). The CDR3 bases are TGTGCCACCAGCAGAGATTTGGGGAGCTCCTACGAGCAGTACTTC. It is translated as CATSRDLGSSYEQYF.

The V and J genes are TRBV7-8 and TRBJ1-5; perhaps TRBD1 as D (6 bases). Trimming stripped 5 bases from V and 4 bases from J, with 15 bases between. Germline values: CDR1 SGHVS, CDR2 FQNEAQ. The CDR3 sequence is 15 residues long. The CDR3 bases are TGTGCCAGCAGCCGAAGGACAGTGGAGAATCAGCCCCAGCATTTT. It yields the protein CASSRRTVENQPQHF.

The CDR3 sequence is CSVSPDYNEQFF. The CDR3 coding sequence is TGCAGCGTTTCCCCAGACTACAATGAGCAGTTCTTC. The chain links TRBV29-1 to TRBJ2-1, with D unresolved. V shed 5 bases and J shed 3 bases, with 8 bases lying between them. The V gene's germline CDR1 is SQVTM and CDR2 ANQGSEA. This CDR3 is built from 12 residues.

The chain joins TRBV5-1 to TRBJ1-2, with a possible D match to TRBD1 (6 bases). This CDR3 has 13 residues. Germline V lookup: CDR1 SGHRS, CDR2 YFSETQ. Trimming took 4 bases from V and 2 from J, leaving 9 bases between them. This CDR3 reads CASSVTGNYGYTF. The CDR3 coding sequence is TGCGCCAGCAGCGTTACAGGGAACTATGGCTACACCTTC.

This CDR3 is CASSLRQGGATNEKLFF. Here the CDR3 DNA reads TGTGCCAGCAGCTTACGACAGGGCGGTGCAACTAATGAAAAACTGTTTTTT. This chain connects TRBV11-1 to TRBJ1-4; TRBD1 aligns across 7 bases. After removal of 2 bases from V and 0 bases from J, the junction contained 6 bases not matched to a gene. CDR1 and CDR2 (germline): SGHAT, FQDESV (reference sequence). This CDR3 has 17 residues.

The rearrangement joins TRBV18 to TRBJ1-1; D call uncertain. The V end was cut by 4 bases, the J end by 1 base, with 4 bases between. The V gene's germline CDR1 is KGHSH and CDR2 LQKENI. The CDR3 contains 12 residues. The CDR3 DNA follows: TGTGCCAGCTCACAAGAGAACACTGAAGCTTTCTTT. Translation: CASSQENTEAFF.

This sequence joins TRBV18 and TRBJ1-2, with unresolved D. The CDR3 is 13 amino acids. Trimming shortened V by 3 bases and J by 3 bases, and 8 bases separated the two germline ends. In germline, CDR1 is KGHSH, CDR2 LQKENI. As DNA, the CDR3 is TGTGCCAGCTCACCCTCGACGGACTATGGCTACACCTTC. It yields the protein CASSPSTDYGYTF.

The rearrangement uses TRBV15 and TRBJ2-1, with D uncertain. V was clipped by 5 bases and J by 6 bases, with 8 bases between them. The length of the CDR3 is 12 residues. The germline V gene has CDR1 LNHNV and CDR2 YYDKDF (reference sequence). CDR3: CATSGNSNEQFF. In DNA, the CDR3 is TGTGCCACCAGCGGAAACTCCAATGAGCAGTTCTTC.

The chain carries TRBV4-1 and TRBJ1-1; D call uncertain. Per the germline V gene, CDR1 is MGHRA and CDR2 is YSYEKL. V was cut by 4 bases and J by 1 base, with 13 bases left in between. The CDR3 length is 15 residues. CDR3 amino acids: CASSRGWGENTEAFF. CDR3 coding DNA: TGCGCCAGCAGCCGGGGTTGGGGAGAGAACACTGAAGCTTTCTTT.

V is TRBV30 and J is TRBJ1-2; D perhaps matches TRBD1 (6 bases). The ends were cut back, 2 bases at V and 0 bases at J, with 16 bases in the middle. This CDR3 has 16 amino acids. The germline V gene has CDR1 GTSNPN and CDR2 SVGIG (reference sequence). Written as DNA, the CDR3 is TGTGCCTGGAGTCAGGGGCTGGGGGAGGCTAACTATGGCTACACCTTC. It codes for CAWSQGLGEANYGYTF.

This chain joins TRBV5-4 and TRBJ2-3; tentatively, D is TRBD2 (5 bases). Trimming removed 2 bases at V and 3 bases at J, with 13 bases between. There are 15 residues in the CDR3. In germline, CDR1 is SGHNT, CDR2 YYREEE (reference sequence). The CDR3 reads CASSLAGIGTDTQYF. In nucleotides, the CDR3 is TGTGCCAGCAGCTTAGCCGGGATAGGGACAGATACGCAGTATTTT.